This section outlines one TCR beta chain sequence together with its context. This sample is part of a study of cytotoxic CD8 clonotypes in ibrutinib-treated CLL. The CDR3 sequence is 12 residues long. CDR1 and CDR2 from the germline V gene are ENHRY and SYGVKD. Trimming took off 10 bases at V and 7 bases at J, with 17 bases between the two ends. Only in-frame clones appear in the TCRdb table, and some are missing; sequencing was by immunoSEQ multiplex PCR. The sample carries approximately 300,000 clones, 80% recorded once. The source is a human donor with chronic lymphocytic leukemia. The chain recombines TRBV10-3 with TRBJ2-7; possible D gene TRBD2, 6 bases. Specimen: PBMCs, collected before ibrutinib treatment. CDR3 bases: TGTGCCACAGGGACCAGGGCGGGGGAGCAGTACTTC. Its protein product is CATGTRAGEQYF.